This T cell receptor (beta chain) originates from a study of blood T cell repertoires in COVID-19. Trimming at V came to 5 bases and at J to 3 bases, leaving 7 bases not matched to a gene. Germline values: CDR1 MNHEY, CDR2 SMNVEV (reference sequence). This CDR3 has 15 amino acids. This table comes from immunoSEQ multiplex PCR, and its TCRdb copy is limited to in-frame clones, with some not included. The profile shows some 300,000 clones, roughly 90% of them singletons. The study assigned cohorts using participant-reported clinical history. The rearrangement joins TRBV27 to TRBJ2-7, with TRBD1 matching over 10 bases. Sequencing was carried out using PBMCs or T cells enriched from blood (not recorded which). The sequence came from a woman aged 25-40 years who had recovered from COVID-19. The DNA of the CDR3 is TGTGCCAGCAGTACGACCGGGACAGGGGTCTACGAGCAGTACTTC. This encodes CASSTTGTGVYEQYF.